Below, 15 T cell receptor beta chains from the same sample are listed, as sequenced in a study of CD8 T cells in Susac syndrome. An amount of RNA that ranged from roughly 0.5 to 1 ug was reverse transcribed with random hexamers. MiXCR, run by TCRdb on the immunoSEQ multiplex PCR reads, gives a single entry per CDR3 protein. The sample carries 200,000 to 300,000 distinct CDR3 sequences, about 96% recorded once. The sample comprised CD4+ T cells from PBMCs. The receptors were sampled from a human donor with Susac syndrome.

J is TRBJ1-2 and V is TRBV20-1; no firm D call. The CDR3 length is 12 residues. Germline V gives CDR1 DFQATT, CDR2 SNEGSKA (reference sequence). V was trimmed by 0 bases and J by 4 bases, leaving 6 bases between them. The CDR3 DNA sequence: TGCAGTGCTAGAGATGATGGCTATGGCTACACCTTC. Protein sequence: CSARDDGYGYTF.

This chain connects TRBV28 to TRBJ2-7, with no clear D. CDR1 MDHEN and CDR2 SYDVKM come from the germline V gene. Trimming removed 5 bases at V and 6 bases at J, with 8 bases between. CDR3 length: 11 amino acids. This chain's CDR3 is CASSTTGEQYF. DNA of the CDR3: TGTGCCAGCAGTACGACCGGCGAGCAGTACTTC. Filled out from reference TRBV28 and TRBJ2-7, the complete variable domain reads DVKVTQSSRYLVKRTGEKVFLECVQDMDHENMFWYRQDPGLGLRLIYFSYDVKMKEKGDIPEGYSVSREKKERFSLILESASTNQTSMYLCASSTTGEQYFGPGTRLTVT.

The CDR3 sequence: CASQGNQPQHF. CDR3 nucleotides: TGTGCCAGCCAGGGTAATCAGCCCCAGCATTTT. The J gene is TRBJ1-5, the V gene TRBV6-6; tentatively, D is TRBD1 (5 bases). V lost 8 bases, J lost 4 bases, and 6 bases lay in between. Looked up from germline, CDR1 is MNHNY and CDR2 is SVGAGI (reference sequence). The CDR3 is 11 residues long.

The chain is built from TRBV20-1 and TRBJ2-4; possible D gene TRBD2, 6 bases. Trimming left V 6 bases short and J 11 bases short, with 11 bases between. In germline, CDR1 is DFQATT, CDR2 SNEGSKA (reference sequence). The CDR3 extends over 10 amino acids. In DNA form, the CDR3 reads TGCAGTGCCCCCCGGGACTTTCAGTACTTC. Translation gives CSAPRDFQYF.

V gene TRBV6-6 combines with J gene TRBJ2-7; D unclear. The CDR3 runs 14 residues. Trimming removed 6 bases at V and 0 bases at J, with 12 bases between. Germline lookup yields CDR1 MNHNY and CDR2 SVGAGI (reference sequence). The CDR3 is CASSTHVGSYEQYF. The CDR3 region has the DNA TGTGCCAGCAGCACGCACGTGGGCTCCTACGAGCAGTACTTC.

This sequence joins TRBV6-5 and TRBJ1-4; D call uncertain. V was pared by 8 bases and J by 10 bases, with 20 bases between. Germline V gene lookup returns CDR1 MNHEY and CDR2 SVGAGI. The CDR3 is 14 residues long. The CDR3 loop reads CASSRSADLGKLFF. CDR3 sequence (DNA): TGTGCCAGCTCCCGTTCGGCCGATTTAGGAAAACTGTTTTTT.

This clonotype was counted between two and nine times. The CDR3 protein is CASSLRTENYNEQFF. CDR3 bases: TGTGCCAGCAGTTTACGGACAGAAAATTACAATGAGCAGTTCTTC. This sequence joins TRBV28 and TRBJ2-1; weak D call: TRBD1 (6 bases). V lost 2 bases, J lost 4 bases, and 12 bases lay in between. This CDR3 region has 15 residues. Per germline, CDR1 MDHEN and CDR2 SYDVKM.

The chain couples TRBV10-2 to TRBJ2-3; 7 nucleotides match TRBD2. Germline V CDR1 and CDR2: WSHSY, SAAADI. This CDR3 has 14 residues. Unmatched junction bases numbered 11, after V lost 10 bases and J lost 4 bases. The CDR3 DNA reads TGCGCCATCAGACTAGCAGGTACCGCAGATACGCAGTATTTT. Translation gives CAIRLAGTADTQYF.

The table lists this clonotype with a count of one. This chain links TRBV30 with TRBJ2-3; unclear D gene. This CDR3 has 12 amino acids. Trimming removed 2 bases from V and 6 bases from J, with 9 bases in between. The germline CDR1 and CDR2 sequences are GTSNPN and SVGIG (reference sequence). CDR3 loop: CAWSRAEDTQYF. The DNA of the CDR3 is TGTGCCTGGAGTAGGGCGGAGGATACGCAGTATTTT.

The chain recombines TRBV29-1 with TRBJ2-1; 8 bases are shared with TRBD1. Germline CDR1 SQVTM, CDR2 ANQGSEA. The CDR3 loop spans 15 amino acids. The V and J ends lost 5 bases and 9 bases, in that order; junction bases with no gene match: 15. CDR3 region: CSVLFPGPQGVEQFF. The CDR3 DNA sequence: TGCAGCGTTCTGTTCCCCGGTCCACAGGGGGTTGAGCAGTTCTTC.

This clonotype has only one observation. This chain links TRBV12-3 or TRBV12-4 with TRBJ2-1; D is perhaps TRBD2 (5 bases). The CDR3 is 14 amino acids. Trimming left V 6 bases short and J 6 bases short, with 15 bases between. The CDR3 region has the DNA TGTGCCAGCAGCCCAACCGGGGTCTTCAATGAGCAGTTCTTC. It yields the protein CASSPTGVFNEQFF.

The table lists this clonotype with a count of one. The gene calls are TRBV10-3 and TRBJ2-7; 8 nucleotides match TRBD2. CDR1 is ENHRY and CDR2 is SYGVKD in the germline V gene. This CDR3 comprises 15 residues. V shed 2 bases and J 2 bases; nucleotides not matched to a gene: 5. The CDR3 DNA follows: TGTGCCATCAGTGAGACCAGCGGGGGTGCCTACGAGCAGTACTTC. It yields the protein CAISETSGGAYEQYF.

The V gene is TRBV20-1, the J gene TRBJ1-2, with D tentatively TRBD1 (5 bases). Germline CDR1 DFQATT, CDR2 SNEGSKA (reference sequence). V lost 5 bases and J 7 bases, leaving 23 bases between the germline ends. This CDR3 contains 15 residues. This chain's CDR3 is CSALLASRERGGYTF. DNA for the CDR3: TGCAGTGCTCTCCTAGCAAGCAGGGAACGCGGTGGCTACACCTTC.

This clonotype was recorded once. This chain's CDR3 is CASRLVGAKNIQYF. In DNA, the CDR3 is TGTGCCAGTAGGTTGGTGGGAGCCAAAAACATTCAGTACTTC. The chain recombines TRBV19 with TRBJ2-4; D not resolved. V shed 6 bases and J shed 0 bases, with 9 bases lying between them. This CDR3 spans 14 amino acids. Germline CDR1 LNHDA, CDR2 SQIVND (reference sequence).

V usage is TRBV12-3 or TRBV12-4 and J usage is TRBJ2-2; the D is unclear. V dropped 5 bases and J dropped 1 base, with 17 bases sitting between them. CDR3 length: 17 residues. In nucleotides, the CDR3 is TGTGCCAGCAGTGCCCGACAACGCCTGGGGAACACCGGGGAGCTGTTTTTT. It is translated as CASSARQRLGNTGELFF.